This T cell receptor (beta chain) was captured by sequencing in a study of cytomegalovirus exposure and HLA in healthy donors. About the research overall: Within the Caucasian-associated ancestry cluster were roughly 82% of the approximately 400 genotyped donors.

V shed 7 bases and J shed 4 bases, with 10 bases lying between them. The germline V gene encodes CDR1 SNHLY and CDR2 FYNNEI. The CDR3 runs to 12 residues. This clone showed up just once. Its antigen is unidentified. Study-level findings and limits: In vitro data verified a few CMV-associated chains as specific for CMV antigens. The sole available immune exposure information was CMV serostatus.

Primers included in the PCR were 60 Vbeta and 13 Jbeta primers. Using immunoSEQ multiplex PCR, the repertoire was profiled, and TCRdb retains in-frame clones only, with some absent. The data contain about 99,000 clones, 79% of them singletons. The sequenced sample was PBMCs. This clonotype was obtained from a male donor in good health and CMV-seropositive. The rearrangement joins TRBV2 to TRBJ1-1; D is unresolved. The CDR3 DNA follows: TGTGCCAGCACGAAAGAGATCACTGAAGCTTTCTTT. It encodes CASTKEITEAFF.